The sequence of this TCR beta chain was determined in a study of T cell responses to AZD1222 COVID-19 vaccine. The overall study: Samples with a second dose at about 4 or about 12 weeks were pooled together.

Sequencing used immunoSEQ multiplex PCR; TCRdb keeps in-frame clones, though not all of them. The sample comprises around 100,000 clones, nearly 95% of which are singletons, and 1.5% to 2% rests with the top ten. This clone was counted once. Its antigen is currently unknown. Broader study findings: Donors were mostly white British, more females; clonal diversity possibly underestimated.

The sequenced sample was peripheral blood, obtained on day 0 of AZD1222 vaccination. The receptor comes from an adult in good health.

The DNA of the CDR3 is TGTGCCAGTAGTATTGTCCGAGGGGGTCGGTATGGCTACACCTTC. The encoded protein is CASSIVRGGRYGYTF. The gene calls are TRBV19 and TRBJ1-2, with a weak D call TRBD1 (6 bases). Per the germline V gene, CDR1 is LNHDA and CDR2 is SQIVND (reference sequence). The CDR3 spans 15 residues. Trimming left V 3 bases short and J 5 bases short, with 16 bases between. The variable domain in full, completed from reference TRBV19 and TRBJ1-2, reads DGGITQSPKYLFRKEGQNVTLSCEQNLNHDAMYWYRQDPGQGLRLIYYSQIVNDFQKGDIAEGYSVSREKKESFPLTVTSAQKNPTAFYLCASSIVRGGRYGYTFGSGTRLTVV.